Detailed here is one T cell receptor beta chain. Methods used by the authors: Amplifying reference gene primers gave estimates of nucleated cell counts. Some clones are missing from TCRdb's copy, which holds only in-frame ones; the method was immunoSEQ multiplex PCR. Clone size and the V and J calls come from that table; the DNA yielded D and trimming. This table holds tens of thousands of clones, over 90% found once. Per germline, CDR1 LGHDT and CDR2 YNNKEL (reference sequence). V was cut by 10 bases and J by 7 bases, with 13 bases left in between. CDR3 length: 11 residues. These data belong to a study of blood T cell repertoires in COVID-19. The overall study: Samples came from the United States, Italy and Spain, spanning acute and convalescent COVID-19. Sample material is recorded as cDNA or gDNA derived from T cells, B-cell-depleted T cells, or PBMCs.

The V call is TRBV3-1 (or the pseudogene TRBV3-2), the J call TRBJ2-5; D is unclear. The source is a woman of 80 years or more with acute or convalescent COVID-19. The sample comprised peripheral blood. The CDR3 sequence is CATYSSRTQYF. The CDR3 region has the DNA TGTGCCACCTACAGCTCCAGGACCCAGTACTTC.